The 9 T cell receptor beta chains reported below all come from one sample, sequenced in a study of blood T cell repertoires in COVID-19. Measured with immunoSEQ multiplex PCR; TCRdb has only the in-frame clones, and not every one. The profile shows about 280,000 clones, 86% of them singletons. The sample was peripheral blood. Every receptor here comes from a woman in her twenties or thirties who had recovered from COVID-19.

The chain uses TRBV6-4 and TRBJ1-1, with 8 bases aligning to TRBD1. J lost 8 bases, V lost 6 bases, and 2 bases had no gene match. This CDR3 spans 11 amino acids. The germline gives CDR1 MRHNA, CDR2 SNTAGT. The CDR3 region is CASRAGGEAFF. CDR3 DNA: TGTGCCAGCAGAGCAGGGGGCGAAGCTTTCTTT.

This clone was found once. The junction departs from germline at one end; a sequencing error may be responsible. The V and J genes are TRBV3-1 (or the pseudogene TRBV3-2) and TRBJ1-1; the D is unclear. CDR1 and CDR2 (germline): LGHDT, YNNKEL (reference sequence). The CDR3 is 11 amino acids. The CDR3 spells CASSQESGLDF. The CDR3 nucleotides are TGTGCCAGCAGCCAAGAGTCAGGTCTCGACTTT.

V and J are TRBV9 and TRBJ2-1, with TRBD2 identical over 13 bases. Germline values: CDR1 SGDLS, CDR2 YYNGEE. Losses at the gene ends were 3 bases for V and 6 bases for J; bases not matched to a gene: 9. The CDR3 sequence is 17 residues long. The CDR3 coding sequence is TGTGCCAGCAGCGCCACCGTTGGACTAGCGGGAGCCAATGAGCAGTTCTTC. Encoded protein: CASSATVGLAGANEQFF.

This sequence joins TRBV11-2 and TRBJ1-1; D possibly corresponds to TRBD1 (6 bases). Trimming removed 5 bases from V and 1 base from J, with 14 bases in between. This CDR3 spans 15 amino acids. Germline assignment: CDR1 SGHAT and CDR2 FQNNGV. CDR3 sequence: CASSASGHPNTEAFF. The CDR3, as DNA: TGTGCCAGCAGCGCTTCGGGACACCCGAACACTGAAGCTTTCTTT.

V is TRBV7-9 and J is TRBJ2-7; 13 bases are a match to TRBD2. CDR1 and CDR2 from the germline V gene are SEHNR and FQNEAQ (reference sequence). The CDR3 runs to 16 residues. V shed 4 bases and J 2 bases; nucleotides not matched to a gene: 5. The DNA for the CDR3 is TGTGCCAGCAGCTCTAGGACTAGCGGGGGCGCCTACGAGCAGTACTTC. Translating it yields CASSSRTSGGAYEQYF.

V gene TRBV5-4 combines with J gene TRBJ1-2; a possible D gene is TRBD1 (5 bases). Germline V gene lookup returns CDR1 SGHNT and CDR2 YYREEE (reference sequence). The V end lost 6 bases, the J end lost 8 bases, and 17 bases lay between the germline ends. This CDR3 has 13 amino acids. In DNA form, the CDR3 reads TGTGCCAGCACCGAAGGGACTGACTTCGGCTACACCTTC. This sequence encodes CASTEGTDFGYTF.

The rearrangement joins TRBV4-3 to TRBJ2-2, with 9 bases fitting TRBD1. The J segment lost 3 bases and the V segment lost 4 bases, leaving 6 bases of the junction unmatched. The CDR3 sequence is 16 residues long. Germline V gene data show CDR1 as LGHNA and CDR2 as YSLEER. The CDR3 is CASSRGWTGDTGELFF. CDR3 DNA sequence: TGCGCCAGCAGCCGCGGTTGGACAGGGGACACCGGGGAGCTGTTTTTT.

The gene calls are TRBV7-9 and TRBJ2-3, with 7 positions matching TRBD1. Looked up from germline, CDR1 is SEHNR and CDR2 is FQNEAQ (reference sequence). The length of the CDR3 is 16 residues. Trimming took 1 base from V and 2 from J; bases not matched to a gene: 6. The CDR3 is CASSLVSGTVTDTQYF. The DNA for the CDR3 is TGTGCCAGCAGCTTAGTCTCGGGGACAGTCACAGATACGCAGTATTTT.

This clone was counted a single time. The chain has TRBV7-9 and TRBJ1-6; 8 bases are a match to TRBD1. Per germline, CDR1 SEHNR and CDR2 FQNEAQ (reference sequence). This CDR3 spans 18 amino acids. The V segment lost 1 base and the J segment 4 bases; nucleotides outside the gene matches: 9. The CDR3, as DNA: TGTGCCAGCAGCTTAGGACAGGGGAAGGGGCTATATAATTCACCCCTCCACTTT. Encoded protein: CASSLGQGKGLYNSPLHF. The variable domain in full, with the rest retrieved from reference TRBV7-9 and TRBJ1-6, is DTGVSQNPRHKITKRGQNVTFRCDPISEHNRLYWYRQTLGQGPEFLTYFQNEAQLEKSRLLSDRFSAERPKGSFSTLEIQRTEQGDSAMYLCASSLGQGKGLYNSPLHFGNGTRLTVT.